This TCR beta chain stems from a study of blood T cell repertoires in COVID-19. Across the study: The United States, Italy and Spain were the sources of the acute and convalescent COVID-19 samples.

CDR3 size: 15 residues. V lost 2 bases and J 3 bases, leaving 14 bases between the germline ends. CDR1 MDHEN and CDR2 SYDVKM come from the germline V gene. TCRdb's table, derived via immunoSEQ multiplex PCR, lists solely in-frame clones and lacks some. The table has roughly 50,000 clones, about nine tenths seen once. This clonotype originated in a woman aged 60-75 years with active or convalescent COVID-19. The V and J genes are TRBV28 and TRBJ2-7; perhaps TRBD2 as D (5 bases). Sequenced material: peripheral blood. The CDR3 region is CASSLRVATSYEQYF. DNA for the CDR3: TGTGCCAGCAGTTTACGGGTAGCGACGAGCTACGAGCAGTACTTC.